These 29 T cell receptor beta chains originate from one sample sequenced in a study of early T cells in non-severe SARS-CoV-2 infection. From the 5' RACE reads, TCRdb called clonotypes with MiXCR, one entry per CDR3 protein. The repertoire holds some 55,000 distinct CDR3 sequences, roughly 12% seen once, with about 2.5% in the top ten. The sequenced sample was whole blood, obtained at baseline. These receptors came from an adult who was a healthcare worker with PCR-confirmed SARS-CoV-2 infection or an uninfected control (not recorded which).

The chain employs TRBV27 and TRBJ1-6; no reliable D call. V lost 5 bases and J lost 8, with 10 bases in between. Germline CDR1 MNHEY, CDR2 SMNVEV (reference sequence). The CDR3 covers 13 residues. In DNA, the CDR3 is TGTGCCAGCAGTACCAGGTCCTATTCACCCCTCCACTTT. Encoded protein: CASSTRSYSPLHF.

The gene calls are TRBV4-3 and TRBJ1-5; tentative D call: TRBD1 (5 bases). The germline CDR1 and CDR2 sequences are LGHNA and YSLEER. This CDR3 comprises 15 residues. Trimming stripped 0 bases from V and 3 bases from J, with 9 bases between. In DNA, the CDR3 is TGCGCCAGCAGCCAAGATTCAGGGATCAATCAGCCCCAGCATTTT. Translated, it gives CASSQDSGINQPQHF.

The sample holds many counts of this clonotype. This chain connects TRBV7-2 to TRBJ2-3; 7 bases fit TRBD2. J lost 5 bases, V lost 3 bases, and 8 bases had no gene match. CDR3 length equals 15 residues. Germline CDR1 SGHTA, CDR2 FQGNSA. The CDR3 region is CASSFGAGAIDTQYF. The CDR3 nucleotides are TGTGCCAGCAGCTTTGGGGCGGGAGCTATAGATACGCAGTATTTT.

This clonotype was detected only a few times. The CDR3 reads CASSYSQGRVGPEAFF. The CDR3 DNA reads TGTGCCAGCAGTTACTCCCAGGGGAGGGTTGGGCCTGAAGCTTTCTTT. The chain joins TRBV6-5 to TRBJ1-1, with TRBD1 as a possible D gene (6 bases). Between the trimmed V and J ends, which lost 0 bases and 6 bases, there was a span of 17 bases. Looked up from germline, CDR1 is MNHEY and CDR2 is SVGAGI. The CDR3 loop spans 16 amino acids.

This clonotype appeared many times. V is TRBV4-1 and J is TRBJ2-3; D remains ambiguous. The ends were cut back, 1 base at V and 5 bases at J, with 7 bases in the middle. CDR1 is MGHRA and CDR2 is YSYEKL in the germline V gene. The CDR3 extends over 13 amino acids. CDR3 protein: CASSQVTGDTQYF. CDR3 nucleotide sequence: TGCGCCAGCAGCCAAGTAACCGGAGATACGCAGTATTTT.

The CDR3 nucleotides are TGTGCCAGCAGCTTTCCCGGTGCGACGGCCAAAGATACGCAGTATTTT. It encodes CASSFPGATAKDTQYF. The chain carries TRBV5-5 and TRBJ2-3; D is unresolved. V lost 2 bases to trimming and J lost 5 bases, with 18 bases between them. The CDR3 spans 16 residues. Per germline, CDR1 SGHKS and CDR2 YYEKEE (reference sequence).

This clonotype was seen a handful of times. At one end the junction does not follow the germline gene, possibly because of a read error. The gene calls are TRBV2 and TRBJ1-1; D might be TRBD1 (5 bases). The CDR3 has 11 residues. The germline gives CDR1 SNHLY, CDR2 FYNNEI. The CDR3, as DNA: TGTGCCAGCAGGAATGAAGGAAACAGGAACTTT. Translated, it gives CASRNEGNRNF.

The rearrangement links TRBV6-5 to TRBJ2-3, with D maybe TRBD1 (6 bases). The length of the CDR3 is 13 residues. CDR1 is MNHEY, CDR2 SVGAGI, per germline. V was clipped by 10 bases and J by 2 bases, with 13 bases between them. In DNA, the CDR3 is TGTGCCACCGCGTTGGGGGCCACAGATACGCAGTATTTT. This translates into CATALGATDTQYF.

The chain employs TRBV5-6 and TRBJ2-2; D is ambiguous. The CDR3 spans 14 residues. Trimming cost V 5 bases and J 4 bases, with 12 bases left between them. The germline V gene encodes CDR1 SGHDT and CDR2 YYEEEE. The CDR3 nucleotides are TGTGCCAGCAGGCTTACGCCTTCCACCGGGGAGCTGTTTTTT. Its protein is CASRLTPSTGELFF.

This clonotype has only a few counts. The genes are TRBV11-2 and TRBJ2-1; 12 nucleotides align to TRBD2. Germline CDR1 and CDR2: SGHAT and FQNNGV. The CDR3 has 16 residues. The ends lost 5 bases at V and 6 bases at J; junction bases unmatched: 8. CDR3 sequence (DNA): TGTGCCAGCAGCGAATCCGGGACTAGCGGGCGCAATGAGCAGTTCTTC. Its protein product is CASSESGTSGRNEQFF.

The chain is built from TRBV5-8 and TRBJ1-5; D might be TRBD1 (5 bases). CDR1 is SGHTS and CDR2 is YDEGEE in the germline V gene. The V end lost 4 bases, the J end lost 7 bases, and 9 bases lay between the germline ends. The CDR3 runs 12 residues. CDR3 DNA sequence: TGTGCCAGCAGCCGCGGGGACCAGCCCCAGCATTTT. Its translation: CASSRGDQPQHF.

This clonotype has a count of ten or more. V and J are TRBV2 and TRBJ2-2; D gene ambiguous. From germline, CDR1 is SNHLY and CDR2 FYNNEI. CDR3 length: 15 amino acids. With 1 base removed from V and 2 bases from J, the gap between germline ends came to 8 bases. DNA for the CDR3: TGTGCCAGCAGTGAAGGTATTGGTAACACCGGGGAGCTGTTTTTT. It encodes CASSEGIGNTGELFF.

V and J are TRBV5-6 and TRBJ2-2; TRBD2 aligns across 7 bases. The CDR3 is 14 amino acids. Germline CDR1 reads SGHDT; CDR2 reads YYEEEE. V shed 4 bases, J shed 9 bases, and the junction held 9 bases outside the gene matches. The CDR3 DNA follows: TGTGCCAGCAGCGGACGGACTAGGATTCGGGAGCTGTTTTTT. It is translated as CASSGRTRIRELFF.

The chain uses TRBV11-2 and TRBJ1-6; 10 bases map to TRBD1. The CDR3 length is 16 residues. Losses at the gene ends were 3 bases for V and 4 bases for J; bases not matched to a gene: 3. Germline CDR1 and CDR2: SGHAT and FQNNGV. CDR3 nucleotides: TGTGCCAGCAGCTTGAGGACAGGGGGTTATAATTCACCCCTCCACTTT. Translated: CASSLRTGGYNSPLHF.

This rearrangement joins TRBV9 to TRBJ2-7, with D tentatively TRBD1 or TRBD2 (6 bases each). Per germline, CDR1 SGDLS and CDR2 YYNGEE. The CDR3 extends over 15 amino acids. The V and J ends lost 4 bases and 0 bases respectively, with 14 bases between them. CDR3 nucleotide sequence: TGTGCCAGCAGCCCCCGTCGGGGGCGCTCCTACGAGCAGTACTTC. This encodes CASSPRRGRSYEQYF.

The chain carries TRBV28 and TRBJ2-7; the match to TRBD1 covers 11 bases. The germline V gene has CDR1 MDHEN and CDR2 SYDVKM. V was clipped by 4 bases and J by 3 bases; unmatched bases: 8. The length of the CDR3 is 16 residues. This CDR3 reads CASSYPQGQGGYEQYF. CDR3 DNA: TGTGCCAGCAGTTACCCCCAGGGACAGGGGGGCTACGAGCAGTACTTC.

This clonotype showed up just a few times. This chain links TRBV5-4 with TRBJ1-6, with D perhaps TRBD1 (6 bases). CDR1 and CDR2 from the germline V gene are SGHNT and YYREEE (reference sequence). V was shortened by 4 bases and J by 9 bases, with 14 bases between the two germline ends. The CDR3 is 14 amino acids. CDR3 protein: CASSRDGGPSPLHF. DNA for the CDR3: TGTGCCAGCAGCAGGGATGGGGGGCCTTCACCCCTCCACTTT.

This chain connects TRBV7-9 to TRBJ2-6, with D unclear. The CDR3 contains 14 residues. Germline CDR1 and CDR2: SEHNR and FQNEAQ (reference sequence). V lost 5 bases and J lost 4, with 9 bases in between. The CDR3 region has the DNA TGTGCCAGCAGCCGGCTGTTGGGGGCCAACGTCCTGACTTTC. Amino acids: CASSRLLGANVLTF. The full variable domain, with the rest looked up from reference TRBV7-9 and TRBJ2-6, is DTGVSQNPRHKITKRGQNVTFRCDPISEHNRLYWYRQTLGQGPEFLTYFQNEAQLEKSRLLSDRFSAERPKGSFSTLEIQRTEQGDSAMYLCASSRLLGANVLTFGAGSRLTVL.

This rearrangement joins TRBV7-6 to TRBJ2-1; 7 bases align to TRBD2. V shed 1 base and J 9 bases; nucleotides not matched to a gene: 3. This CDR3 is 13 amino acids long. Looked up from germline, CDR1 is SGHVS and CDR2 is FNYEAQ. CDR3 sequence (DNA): TGTGCCAGCAGCTTAGGTTGGGGGGGTGAGCAGTTCTTC. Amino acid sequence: CASSLGWGGEQFF.

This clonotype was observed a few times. The CDR3 region is CASSLDRSGGELFF. Here the CDR3 DNA reads TGTGCCAGCAGCTTAGACAGGAGTGGCGGGGAGCTGTTTTTT. The gene calls are TRBV7-9 and TRBJ2-2; D may be TRBD1 (5 bases). The CDR3 contains 14 residues. V was cut by 1 base and J by 7 bases, with 10 bases left in between. The germline V gene has CDR1 SEHNR and CDR2 FQNEAQ (reference sequence).

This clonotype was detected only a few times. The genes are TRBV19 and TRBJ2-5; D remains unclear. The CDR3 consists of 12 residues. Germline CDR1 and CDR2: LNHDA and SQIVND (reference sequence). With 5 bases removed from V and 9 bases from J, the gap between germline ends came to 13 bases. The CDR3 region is CASSVNSWAQYF. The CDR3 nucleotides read TGTGCCAGTAGTGTAAATTCATGGGCCCAGTACTTC.

This CDR3 reads CSASTTGSNYGYTF. DNA of the CDR3: TGCAGTGCTAGCACTACAGGGAGTAACTATGGCTACACCTTC. This chain joins TRBV20-1 and TRBJ1-2; weak D call: TRBD1 (6 bases). The CDR3 has 14 amino acids. The ends were cut back, 3 bases at V and 1 base at J, with 12 bases in the middle. Germline loops: CDR1 DFQATT, CDR2 SNEGSKA (reference sequence).

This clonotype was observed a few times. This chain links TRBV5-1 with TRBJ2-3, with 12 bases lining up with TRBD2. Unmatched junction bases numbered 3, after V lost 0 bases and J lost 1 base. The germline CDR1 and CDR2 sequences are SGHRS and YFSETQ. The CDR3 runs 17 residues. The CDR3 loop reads CASSLGLAGEGTDTQYF. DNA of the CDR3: TGCGCCAGCAGCTTGGGACTAGCGGGAGAAGGCACAGATACGCAGTATTTT.

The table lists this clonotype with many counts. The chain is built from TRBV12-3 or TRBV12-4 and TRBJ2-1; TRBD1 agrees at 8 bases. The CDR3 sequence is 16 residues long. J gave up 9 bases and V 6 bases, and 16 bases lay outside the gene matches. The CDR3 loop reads CASSHQQGVVFGEQFF. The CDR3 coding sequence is TGTGCCAGCAGCCACCAACAGGGGGTGGTATTTGGTGAGCAGTTCTTC.

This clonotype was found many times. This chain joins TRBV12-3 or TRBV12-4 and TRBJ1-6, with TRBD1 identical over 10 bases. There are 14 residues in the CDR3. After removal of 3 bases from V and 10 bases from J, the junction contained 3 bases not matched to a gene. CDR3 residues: CASSLETGGSPLHF. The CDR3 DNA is TGTGCCAGCAGTTTGGAGACAGGGGGCTCACCCCTCCACTTT.

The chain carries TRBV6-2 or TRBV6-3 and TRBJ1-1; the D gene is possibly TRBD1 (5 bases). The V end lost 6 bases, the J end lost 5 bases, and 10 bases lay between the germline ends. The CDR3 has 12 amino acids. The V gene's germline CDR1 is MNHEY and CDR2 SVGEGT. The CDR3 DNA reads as TGTGCCAGCAGCGCATGGGGGACTGAAGCTTTCTTT. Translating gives CASSAWGTEAFF.

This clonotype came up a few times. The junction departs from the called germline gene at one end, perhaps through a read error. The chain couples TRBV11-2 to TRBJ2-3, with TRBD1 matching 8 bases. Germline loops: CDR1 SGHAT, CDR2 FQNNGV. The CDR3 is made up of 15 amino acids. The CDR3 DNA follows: TGTGCCAGCACCTTATCCCCGGACAGGGCCGATACGCAGTATTTT. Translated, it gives CASTLSPDRADTQYF.

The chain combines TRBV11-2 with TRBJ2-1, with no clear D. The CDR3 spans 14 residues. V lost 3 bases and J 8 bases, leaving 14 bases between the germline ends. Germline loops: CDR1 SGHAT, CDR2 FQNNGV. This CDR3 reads CASSFRSRSDEQFF. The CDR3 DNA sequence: TGTGCCAGCAGCTTTAGGTCTAGGTCAGATGAGCAGTTCTTC.

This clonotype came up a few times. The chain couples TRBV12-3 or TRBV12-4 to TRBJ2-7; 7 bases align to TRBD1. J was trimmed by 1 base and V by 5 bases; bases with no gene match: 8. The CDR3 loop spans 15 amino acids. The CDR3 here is CASSPYPGGSYEQYF. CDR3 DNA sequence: TGTGCCAGCAGTCCTTACCCAGGGGGTTCCTACGAGCAGTACTTC.